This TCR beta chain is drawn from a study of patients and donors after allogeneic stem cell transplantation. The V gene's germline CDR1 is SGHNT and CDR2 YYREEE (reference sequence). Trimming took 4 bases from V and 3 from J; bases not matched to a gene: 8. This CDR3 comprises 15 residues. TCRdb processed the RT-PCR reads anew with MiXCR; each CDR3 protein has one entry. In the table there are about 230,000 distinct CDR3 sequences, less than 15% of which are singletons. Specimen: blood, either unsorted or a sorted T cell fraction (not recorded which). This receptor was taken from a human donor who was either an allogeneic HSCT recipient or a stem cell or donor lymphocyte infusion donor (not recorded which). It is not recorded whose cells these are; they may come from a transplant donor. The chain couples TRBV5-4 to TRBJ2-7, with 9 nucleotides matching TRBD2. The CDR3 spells CASSHRAGGFYEQYF. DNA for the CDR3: TGTGCCAGCAGCCACCGAGCGGGAGGATTCTACGAGCAGTACTTC. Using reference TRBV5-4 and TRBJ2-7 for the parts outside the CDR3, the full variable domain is ETGVTQSPTHLIKTRGQQVTLRCSSQSGHNTVSWYQQALGQGPQFIFQYYREEENGRGNFPPRFSGLQFPNYSSELNVNALELDDSALYLCASSHRAGGFYEQYFGPGTRLTVT.